This T cell receptor beta chain was sequenced during a study of blood T cells in healthy people across ages. Study findings and constraints: Measured against age, TCR beta diversity per million T cells decreased in a roughly linear manner.

This clonotype appeared once. Antigen: not known. Germline-derived CDR1 and CDR2 are SGHDN and FVKESK. V lost 5 bases and J 3 bases, leaving 15 bases between the germline ends. The CDR3 is 15 residues long. PCR was performed a second time for about 7 to 11 cycles using a sample-barcoded 5' primer and a J-beta primer mix. TCRdb re-called the 5' RACE reads with MiXCR, one entry per CDR3 protein. The data show fewer than 2 million distinct CDR3 sequences, more than 35% seen once. Specimen: blood. The receptor comes from a human donor in good health. V is TRBV14 and J is TRBJ2-3, with D perhaps matching TRBD2 (7 bases). The CDR3 loop is CASSKGGTLTDTQYF. CDR3 nucleotides: TGTGCCAGCAGCAAGGGGGGGACGCTAACAGATACGCAGTATTTT.